A selection of T cell receptor beta chains follows, all from one sample in a study of CD8+ T cells in alopecia areata. Using immunoSEQ multiplex PCR, the repertoire was profiled, and TCRdb retains in-frame clones only, with some absent. The table lists fewer than 200,000 clones, 59% of them singletons. Sequencing used CD4+ T cells sorted from blood, obtained at week 0. The receptors were gathered from a human donor with alopecia areata. CDR3s include the opening cysteine and the closing phenylalanine or tryptophan. The D gene is left open where the match is weak. A clone size is listed for some rows: how often the clone was seen (once, few, many), or a class if it is expanded.

>few|TRBD2|TRBV15|TRBJ2-4|15
CATSRDRRGIGIQYF
TGTGCCACCAGCAGAGATCGGCGGGGGATAGGGATTCAGTACTTC
>-|-|TRBV4-2|TRBJ1-5|14
CASSREASNQPQHF
TGTGCCAGCAGCCGGGAAGCCAGTAATCAGCCCCAGCATTTT
>-|TRBD2|TRBV30|TRBJ2-7|17
CAWRPSPHIRGAYEQYF
TGTGCCTGGAGACCGAGTCCCCACATTCGGGGGGCCTACGAGCAGTACTTC
>-|-|TRBV2|TRBJ2-6|14
CASSWVSGANVLTF
TGTGCCAGCAGTTGGGTCTCTGGGGCCAACGTCCTGACTTTC
>-|TRBD2|TRBV29-1|TRBJ2-3|14
CSVERGGLTDTQYF
TGCAGCGTCGAGCGGGGGGGCCTGACAGATACGCAGTATTTT
>-|-|TRBV29-1|TRBJ2-7|14
CSVGGILGNYEQYF
TGCAGCGTGGGGGGAATTCTGGGGAACTACGAGCAGTACTTC
>-|-|TRBV2|TRBJ2-3|11
CASSEGNTQYF
TGTGCCAGCAGTGAAGGGAATACGCAGTATTTT
>-|TRBD2|TRBV13|TRBJ2-3|15
CASSPQAGGADTQYF
TGTGCCAGCAGCCCCCAAGCGGGGGGTGCAGATACGCAGTATTTT
>few|-|TRBV7-9|TRBJ1-1|15
CASSRLATTNTEAFF
TGTGCCAGCAGCCGTCTAGCAACCACAAACACTGAAGCTTTCTTT
>-|-|TRBV4-2|TRBJ2-6|16
CASSQELSSGANVLTF
TGTGCCAGCAGCCAAGAGCTAAGCTCTGGGGCCAACGTCCTGACTTTC
>-|TRBD2|TRBV7-2|TRBJ2-3|17
CASSLVGTSRGGDTQYF
TGTGCCAGCAGCTTAGTTGGGACTAGCAGGGGGGGTGATACGCAGTATTTT
>-|-|TRBV25-1|TRBJ2-5|14
CASSPQGTLETQYF
TGTGCCAGCAGTCCCCAGGGAACCCTCGAGACCCAGTACTTC
>-|-|TRBV2|TRBJ2-3|11
CASSVTDTQYF
TGTGCCAGCAGTGTAACTGATACGCAGTATTTT
>once|-|TRBV7-9|TRBJ2-3|13
CASSTWWADTQYF
TGTGCCAGCAGCACATGGTGGGCAGATACGCAGTATTTT
>-|TRBD1|TRBV9|TRBJ1-5|15
CASSHNDRVAQPQHF
TGTGCCAGCAGCCACAACGACAGGGTTGCTCAGCCCCAGCATTTT
>-|TRBD1|TRBV29-1|TRBJ2-2|15
CSVGPGTGYTGELFF
TGCAGCGTTGGCCCCGGGACAGGGTATACCGGGGAGCTGTTTTTT
>few|-|TRBV4-1|TRBJ1-6|15
CASSQVTGPNSPLHF
TGCGCCAGCAGCCAAGTTACAGGACCTAATTCACCCCTCCACTTT
>-|TRBD1|TRBV12-5|TRBJ2-1|13
CASGLAGGNEQFF
TGTGCTAGTGGTTTGGCAGGGGGCAATGAGCAGTTCTTC
>-|-|TRBV10-3|TRBJ2-5|11
CAVGPRETQYF
TGTGCCGTGGGACCACGAGAGACCCAGTACTTC
>-|TRBD1|TRBV28|TRBJ1-2|17
CASRPAGTGVWLGGYTF
TGTGCCAGCCGACCCGCCGGGACAGGGGTCTGGTTGGGCGGCTACACCTTC
>once|-|TRBV29-1|TRBJ2-7|12
CSVQGIPYEQYF
TGCAGCGTTCAAGGGATCCCCTACGAGCAGTACTTC
>few|-|TRBV7-9|TRBJ1-4|13
CASSLVGGEKLFF
TGTGCCAGCAGCTTAGTGGGCGGTGAAAAACTGTTTTTT
>few|-|TRBV30|TRBJ2-5|14
CAWSRISTQETQYF
TGTGCCTGGAGCAGAATCAGCACACAAGAGACCCAGTACTTC
>few|-|TRBV29-1|TRBJ1-3|12
CSVEGVGNTIYF
TGCAGCGTTGAAGGGGTTGGAAACACCATATATTTT
>few|-|TRBV20-1|TRBJ1-6|11
CSVTRFDTLHF
TGCAGTGTAACCCGCTTCGACACCCTCCACTTT
>few|TRBD1|TRBV7-9|TRBJ1-1|15
CASSPPYRGGTEAFF
TGTGCCAGCAGCCCTCCCTACAGGGGAGGAACTGAAGCTTTCTTT
>few|-|TRBV6-5|TRBJ1-2|15
CASSYYQGREAGYTF
TGTGCCAGCAGTTACTATCAAGGACGGGAAGCTGGCTACACCTTC
>once|TRBD2|TRBV7-2|TRBJ2-7|16
CASSFPHAGVNYEQYF
TGTGCCAGCAGCTTTCCCCACGCGGGGGTAAACTACGAGCAGTACTTC
>few|TRBD1|TRBV5-6|TRBJ1-6|15
CASSTKGAKYSPLHF
TGTGCCAGCAGCACGAAGGGGGCGAAATATTCACCCCTCCACTTT
>-|TRBD1|TRBV4-1|TRBJ2-7|15
CASSQDGTGVYEQYF
TGCGCCAGCAGCCAGGACGGGACAGGGGTCTACGAGCAGTACTTC